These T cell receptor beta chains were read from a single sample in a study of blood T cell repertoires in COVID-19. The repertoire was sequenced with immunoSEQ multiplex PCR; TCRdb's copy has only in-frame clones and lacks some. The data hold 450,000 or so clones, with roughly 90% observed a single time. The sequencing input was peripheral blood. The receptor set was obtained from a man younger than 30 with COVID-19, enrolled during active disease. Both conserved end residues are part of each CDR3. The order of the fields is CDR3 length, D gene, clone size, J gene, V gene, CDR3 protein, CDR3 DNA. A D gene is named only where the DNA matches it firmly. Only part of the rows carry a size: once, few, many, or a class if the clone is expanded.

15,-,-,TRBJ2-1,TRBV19,CASNNPSGLNNEQFF,TGTGCCAGTAATAATCCCTCGGGACTCAACAATGAGCAGTTCTTC
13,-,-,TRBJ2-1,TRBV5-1,CASSYGQNNEQFF,TGCGCCAGCAGCTACGGACAGAACAATGAGCAGTTCTTC
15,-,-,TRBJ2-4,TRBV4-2,CASSQELGGLNIQYF,TGTGCCAGCAGCCAAGAGCTTGGCGGGTTGAACATTCAGTACTTC
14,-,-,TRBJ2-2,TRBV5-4,CASSLVGGTGELFF,TGTGCCAGCAGCTTGGTCGGAGGCACCGGGGAGCTGTTTTTT
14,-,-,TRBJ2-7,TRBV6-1,CASSEGQGGYEQYF,TGTGCCAGCAGTGAAGGGCAGGGGGGCTACGAGCAGTACTTC
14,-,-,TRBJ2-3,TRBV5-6,CASRRRGSTDTQYF,TGTGCCAGCAGACGGAGGGGTAGCACAGATACGCAGTATTTT
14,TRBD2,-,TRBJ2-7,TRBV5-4,CASSLSSGSYEQYF,TGTGCCAGCAGCTTGTCTAGCGGGAGTTACGAGCAGTACTTC
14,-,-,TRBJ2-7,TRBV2,CASSETGSGLEQYF,TGTGCCAGCAGTGAAACAGGGTCTGGGCTCGAGCAGTACTTC
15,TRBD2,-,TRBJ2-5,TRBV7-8,CASSWMTSGFGTQYF,TGTGCCAGCAGCTGGATGACTAGCGGGTTCGGGACCCAGTACTTC
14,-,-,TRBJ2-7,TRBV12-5,CASGLPTVPYEQYF,TGTGCTAGTGGTCTCCCGACAGTTCCCTACGAGCAGTACTTC
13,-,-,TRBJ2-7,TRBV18,CASSLGGVYEQYF,TGTGCCAGCTCACTGGGAGGAGTGTACGAGCAGTACTTC
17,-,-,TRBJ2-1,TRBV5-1,CASSPVAMGQGRNEQFF,TGCGCCAGCAGCCCGGTAGCGATGGGGCAAGGGAGGAATGAGCAGTTCTTC
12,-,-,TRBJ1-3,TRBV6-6,CASRALGNTIYF,TGTGCCTCGAGGGCCCTGGGAAACACCATATATTTT
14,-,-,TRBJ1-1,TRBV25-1,CASSESLEDTEAFF,TGTGCCAGCAGTGAATCTTTGGAGGACACTGAAGCTTTCTTT
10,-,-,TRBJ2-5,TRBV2,CASRAQTQYF,TGTGCCAGCAGGGCCCAGACCCAGTACTTC
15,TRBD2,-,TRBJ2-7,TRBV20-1,CSASLTSGSRNEQYF,TGCAGTGCTAGTCTGACTAGCGGGAGCAGGAACGAGCAGTACTTC
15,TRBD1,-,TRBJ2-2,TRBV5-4,CASSPTGGLTGELFF,TGTGCCAGCAGCCCAACAGGGGGCTTAACCGGGGAGCTGTTTTTT
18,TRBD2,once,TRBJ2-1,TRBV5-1,CASSWTSGRTRTYNEQFF,TGCGCCAGCAGCTGGACTAGCGGGAGAACTAGAACCTACAATGAGCAGTTCTTC
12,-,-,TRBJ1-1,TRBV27,CASSTRGLTAFF,TGTGCCAGCAGTACCCGTGGGCTAACGGCTTTCTTT
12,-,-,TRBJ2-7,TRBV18,CASSQRGYEQYF,TGTGCCAGCTCCCAACGGGGGTACGAGCAGTACTTC
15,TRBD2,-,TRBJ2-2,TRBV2,CASSYSGGYTGELFF,TGTGCCAGCAGTTATAGCGGGGGGTACACCGGGGAGCTGTTTTTT
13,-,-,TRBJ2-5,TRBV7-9,CASSLAGGETQYF,TGTGCCAGCAGCTTAGCAGGGGGTGAGACCCAGTACTTC
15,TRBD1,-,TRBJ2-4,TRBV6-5,CASTRQGSSKNIQYF,TGTGCCAGCACTCGACAGGGGAGTTCCAAAAACATTCAGTACTTC
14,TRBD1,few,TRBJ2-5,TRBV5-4,CASRRDRGSETQYF,TGTGCCAGCAGGCGGGACAGGGGATCGGAGACCCAGTACTTC
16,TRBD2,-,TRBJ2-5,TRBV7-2,CASSLRQRGGKETQYF,TGTGCCAGCAGCTTACGGCAGCGGGGGGGGAAAGAGACCCAGTACTTC
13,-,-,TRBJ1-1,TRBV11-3,CASSLDRRAEAFF,TGTGCCAGCAGCTTAGACAGGCGAGCTGAAGCTTTCTTT
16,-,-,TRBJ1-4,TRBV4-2,CASSQDRGGANEKLFF,TGTGCCAGCAGCCAAGATCGCGGGGGAGCTAATGAAAAACTGTTTTTT
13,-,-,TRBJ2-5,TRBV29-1,CSVEGRVTETQYF,TGCAGCGTTGAGGGCAGGGTAACGGAGACCCAGTACTTC
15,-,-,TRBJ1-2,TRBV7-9,CASSPVATPYYGYTF,TGTGCCAGCAGCCCAGTCGCGACACCTTACTATGGCTACACCTTC
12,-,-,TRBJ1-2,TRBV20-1,CSASGEGYGYTF,TGCAGTGCTAGTGGGGAGGGGTATGGCTACACCTTC
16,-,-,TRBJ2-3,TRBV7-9,CASSPPGAGGRDTQYF,TGTGCCAGCAGCCCTCCTGGAGCTGGGGGCAGGGATACGCAGTATTTT
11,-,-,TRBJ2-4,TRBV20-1,CSAPTRSIQYF,TGCAGTGCGCCAACTAGAAGCATTCAGTACTTC
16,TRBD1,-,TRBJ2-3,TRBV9,CASSVVDRVRTDTQYF,TGTGCCAGCAGCGTAGTGGACAGGGTGCGCACAGATACGCAGTATTTT
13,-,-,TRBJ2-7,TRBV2,CASSEAQSYEQYF,TGTGCCAGCAGTGAAGCGCAGTCCTACGAGCAGTACTTC
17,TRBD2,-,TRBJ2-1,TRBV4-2,CASSQWGPERGGNEQFF,TGTGCCAGCAGCCAATGGGGACCGGAGCGGGGGGGCAATGAGCAGTTCTTC
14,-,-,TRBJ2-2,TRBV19,CASSIVVKAGELFF,TGTGCCAGTAGTATAGTAGTGAAAGCCGGGGAGCTGTTTTTT
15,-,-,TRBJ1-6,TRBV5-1,CASSLVAGKDSPLHF,TGCGCCAGCAGCTTGGTTGCAGGGAAGGACTCACCCCTCCACTTT
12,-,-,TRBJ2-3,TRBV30,CAWGGATDTQYF,TGTGCCTGGGGGGGGGCCACAGATACGCAGTATTTT
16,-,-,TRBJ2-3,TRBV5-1,CASSLLGPLGAEAQYF,TGCGCCAGCAGCCTATTGGGGCCCCTTGGGGCAGAGGCGCAGTATTTT
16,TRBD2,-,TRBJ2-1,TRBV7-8,CASSPPGTTLYNEQFF,TGTGCCAGCAGCCCACCAGGGACTACCCTCTACAATGAGCAGTTCTTC
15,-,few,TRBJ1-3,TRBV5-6,CASSFGGGIGNTIYF,TGTGCCAGCAGCTTCGGCGGAGGGATCGGAAACACCATATATTTT
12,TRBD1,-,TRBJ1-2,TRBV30,CAWSGTGGGYTF,TGTGCCTGGAGTGGGACAGGGGGGGGCTACACCTTC
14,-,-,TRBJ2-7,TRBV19,CASSSIGTDYEQYF,TGTGCCAGTAGTTCCATCGGGACTGATTACGAGCAGTACTTC